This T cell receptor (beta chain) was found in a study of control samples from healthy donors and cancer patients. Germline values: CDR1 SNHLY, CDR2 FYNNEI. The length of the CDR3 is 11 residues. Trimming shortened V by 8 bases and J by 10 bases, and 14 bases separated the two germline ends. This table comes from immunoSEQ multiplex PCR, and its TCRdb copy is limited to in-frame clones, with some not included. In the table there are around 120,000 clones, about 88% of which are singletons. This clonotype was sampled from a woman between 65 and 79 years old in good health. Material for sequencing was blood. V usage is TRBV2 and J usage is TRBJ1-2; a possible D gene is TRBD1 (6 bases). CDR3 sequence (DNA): TGTGCCAGCGGAAATGGGGGCGCCTACACCTTC. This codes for CASGNGGAYTF.